The 21 T cell receptor beta chains below come from one sample, sequenced in a study of CD8 T cells in ankylosing spondylitis. General study points: Fewer than ten highly homologous variants made up a TCR beta motif that seemed to typify ankylosing spondylitis blood.

In TCRdb, the 5' RACE reads were re-called with MiXCR into one record per CDR3 protein. This sample has around 450,000 distinct CDR3 sequences, with roughly 26% found just once. These receptors lack a known antigen. Sequenced input: blood, either unsorted or a sorted T cell fraction (not recorded which). The origin of the receptors is a male donor with ankylosing spondylitis.

The rearrangement uses TRBV10-3 and TRBJ2-7; the D gene is possibly TRBD1 (6 bases). V was cut by 3 bases and J by 2 bases, with 8 bases left in between. The CDR3 is 13 amino acids. CDR1 ENHRY and CDR2 SYGVKD come from the germline V gene. CDR3 sequence: CAISEGQPYEQYF. The CDR3 bases are TGTGCCATCAGTGAAGGACAGCCCTACGAGCAGTACTTC.

The chain carries TRBV15 and TRBJ1-5; D call uncertain. V was trimmed by 0 bases and J by 5 bases, leaving 14 bases between them. This CDR3 has 16 amino acids. CDR1 is LNHNV, CDR2 YYDKDF, per germline (reference sequence). The CDR3 nucleotides are TGTGCCACCAGCAGAGAAAGGTTTAGGGCTGATCAGCCCCAGCATTTT. Its protein product is CATSRERFRADQPQHF.

The rearrangement joins TRBV11-3 to TRBJ1-2; D uncertain. CDR3 size: 16 residues. CDR1 and CDR2 (germline): SGHNT, YENEEA. Trimming pared 2 bases from V and 4 bases from J, leaving 17 bases between. CDR3: CASSLQFPATVYGYTF. The CDR3 DNA follows: TGTGCCAGCAGCTTACAATTCCCCGCGACGGTCTATGGCTACACCTTC.

The genes are TRBV12-3 or TRBV12-4 and TRBJ2-7, with a weak D call TRBD2 (6 bases). The CDR3 runs to 12 residues. Trimming removed 5 bases from V and 6 bases from J, with 11 bases in between. The CDR3 DNA reads as TGTGCCAGCAGTCGGGACTGGGGCGAGCAGTACTTC. This encodes CASSRDWGEQYF.

The V gene is TRBV3-1, the J gene TRBJ2-2; D uncertain. The CDR3 has 12 amino acids. Per the germline V gene, CDR1 is LGHDT and CDR2 is YNNKEL (reference sequence). The V gene lost 4 bases and the J gene lost 7 bases, with 7 bases spanning the gap. The CDR3 DNA follows: TGTGCCAGCAGCCTGCCTGTCGGGGAGCTGTTTTTT. This codes for CASSLPVGELFF.

The chain recombines TRBV12-3 or TRBV12-4 with TRBJ2-1, with 9 bases identical to TRBD1. The CDR3 runs to 16 residues. The J segment lost 4 bases and the V segment lost 5 bases, leaving 9 bases of the junction unmatched. In DNA form, the CDR3 reads TGTGCCAGCAGTGCCTCCGGGACAGGGCCGTACAATGAGCAGTTCTTC. Its translation: CASSASGTGPYNEQFF.

The chain couples TRBV4-2 to TRBJ2-5, with a weak D call TRBD2 (5 bases). The V end was cut by 0 bases, the J end by 2 bases, with 10 bases between. Germline CDR1 reads LGHNA; CDR2 reads YNFKEQ. This CDR3 has 15 residues. The CDR3 bases are TGTGCCAGCAGCCAAGAAGGGAGCATACAAGAGACCCAGTACTTC. Translation gives CASSQEGSIQETQYF.

Only a few counts were recorded for this clonotype. The chain combines TRBV5-1 with TRBJ1-1; D not certain. Germline loops: CDR1 SGHRS, CDR2 YFSETQ. The CDR3 totals 14 residues. V was cut by 6 bases and J by 4 bases, with 16 bases left in between. This CDR3 reads CASNRFPGGTEAFF. CDR3 nucleotide sequence: TGCGCCAGCAACCGGTTCCCAGGTGGCACTGAAGCTTTCTTT.

This chain uses TRBV7-2 with TRBJ2-7, with 12 bases matching TRBD2. V shed 3 bases, J shed 7 bases, and the junction held 7 bases outside the gene matches. CDR3 size: 15 residues. Germline CDR1 reads SGHTA; CDR2 reads FQGNSA. CDR3 region: CASSLTSGGPREQYF. The CDR3 nucleotides are TGTGCCAGCAGCTTGACTAGCGGGGGCCCTAGGGAGCAGTACTTC.

The chain combines TRBV7-9 with TRBJ2-7; 7 nucleotides align to TRBD1. Germline V gene data show CDR1 as SEHNR and CDR2 as FQNEAQ (reference sequence). The V and J ends lost 5 bases and 6 bases, in that order; junction bases with no gene match: 4. There are 12 residues in the CDR3. The CDR3, as DNA: TGTGCCAGCAGCCGACAGGGCGGCGAGCAGTACGTC. Its protein product is CASSRQGGEQYV.

This sequence joins TRBV2 and TRBJ1-1, with 8 bases that match TRBD1. Germline V gene data show CDR1 as SNHLY and CDR2 as FYNNEI. CDR3 size: 15 residues. J was trimmed by 4 bases and V by 5 bases; bases with no gene match: 9. As DNA, the CDR3 is TGTGCCAGCAGTCCCCGCCCGACAGGGGCCACTGAAGCTTTCTTT. This codes for CASSPRPTGATEAFF. The full variable domain, with the rest looked up from reference TRBV2 and TRBJ1-1, is EPEVTQTPSHQVTQMGQEVILRCVPISNHLYFYWYRQILGQKVEFLVSFYNNEISEKSEIFDDQFSVERPDGSNFTLKIRSTKLEDSAMYFCASSPRPTGATEAFFGQGTRLTVV.

In this sample, this clonotype turned up a few times. The rearrangement joins TRBV11-2 to TRBJ2-3; TRBD2 agrees at 7 bases. The CDR3 is made up of 22 amino acids. V was clipped by 0 bases and J by 6 bases; unmatched bases: 27. Germline V gene lookup returns CDR1 SGHAT and CDR2 FQNNGV. CDR3 residues: CASSLDLILGGLAVSRPDTQYF. The CDR3 bases are TGTGCCAGCAGCTTAGATCTCATACTCGGGGGTCTAGCGGTCAGCCGCCCCGATACGCAGTATTTT.

This clonotype has more than one count but fewer than ten. The chain is built from TRBV2 and TRBJ2-7; unclear D gene. CDR1 is SNHLY, CDR2 FYNNEI, per germline. This CDR3 comprises 14 residues. Trimming left V 6 bases short and J 0 bases short, with 12 bases between. The CDR3 DNA sequence: TGTGCCAGCAGGCCCCGGCACCTCTCCTACGAGCAGTACTTC. It encodes CASRPRHLSYEQYF.

This clonotype was seen at least ten times. This chain links TRBV7-9 with TRBJ2-4, with 8 positions matching TRBD1. After removal of 4 bases from V and 3 bases from J, the junction contained 8 bases not matched to a gene. CDR3 size: 16 residues. Germline values: CDR1 SEHNR, CDR2 FQNEAQ (reference sequence). This CDR3 reads CASSSWTGLDKNIQYF. As DNA, the CDR3 is TGTGCCAGCAGCTCATGGACAGGGCTTGACAAAAACATTCAGTACTTC.

The chain carries TRBV6-5 and TRBJ2-5; D is undetermined. CDR1 MNHEY and CDR2 SVGAGI come from the germline V gene. This CDR3 is 14 amino acids long. V was clipped by 6 bases and J by 4 bases, with 15 bases between them. DNA of the CDR3: TGTGCCAGCAGGTACGACAACGGAAGAGAGACCCAGTACTTC. Translation gives CASRYDNGRETQYF.

This clonotype has more than one count but fewer than ten. The chain employs TRBV10-1 and TRBJ2-2, with unresolved D. Germline loops: CDR1 WNHNN, CDR2 SYGVQD (reference sequence). V gave up 4 bases and J gave up 4 bases, with 10 bases separating them. The CDR3 extends over 14 amino acids. In DNA form, the CDR3 reads TGCGCCAGCAGTGGGGTCGGAGTCACCGGGGAGCTGTTTTTT. This encodes CASSGVGVTGELFF.

The J gene is TRBJ2-7, the V gene TRBV12-3 or TRBV12-4; TRBD1 aligns across 7 bases. The length of the CDR3 is 13 residues. The V and J ends lost 7 bases and 2 bases, in that order; junction bases with no gene match: 5. CDR3 sequence reads: CASNQGVTYEQYF. DNA of the CDR3: TGTGCCAGCAATCAGGGGGTTACCTACGAGCAGTACTTC.

The V gene is TRBV7-2, the J gene TRBJ2-4; D not resolved. The ends were cut back, 4 bases at V and 0 bases at J, with 10 bases in the middle. The CDR3 runs 15 residues. Germline CDR1 and CDR2: SGHTA and FQGNSA. In nucleotides, the CDR3 is TGTGCCAGCAGCTCCCCCCGGGTAGCCAAAAACATTCAGTACTTC. Its protein product is CASSSPRVAKNIQYF.

This clonotype occurred a few times. This chain uses TRBV25-1 with TRBJ2-3; 7 positions match TRBD2. The CDR3 totals 14 residues. The trim removed 4 bases at V and 4 bases at J, leaving 5 bases unmatched. Germline V gene lookup returns CDR1 MGHDK and CDR2 SYGVNS. CDR3 nucleotides: TGTGCCAGCAGTGTGGCGGGAGCCGCAGATACGCAGTATTTT. Translation gives CASSVAGAADTQYF.

This clonotype was seen a handful of times. The chain has TRBV5-1 and TRBJ1-6; possible D gene TRBD1, 5 bases. The CDR3 contains 16 residues. Trimming removed 4 bases from V and 7 bases from J, with 18 bases in between. Germline-derived CDR1 and CDR2 are SGHRS and YFSETQ. This CDR3 reads CASSGNDGTGNSPLHF. The CDR3 coding sequence is TGCGCCAGCAGCGGTAATGACGGGACCGGGAATTCACCCCTCCACTTT.

In this sample, this clonotype turned up a few times. The V gene is TRBV29-1, the J gene TRBJ2-2; D is possibly TRBD1 (6 bases). V dropped 6 bases and J dropped 2 bases, with 13 bases sitting between them. Germline V gives CDR1 SQVTM, CDR2 ANQGSEA. There are 14 residues in the CDR3. The CDR3 nucleotides are TGCAGCGTGAACCGGGACACAAACACCGGGGAGCTGTTTTTT. It codes for CSVNRDTNTGELFF.